The clone carrying this T cell receptor (beta chain) was seen just once. Method: immunoSEQ multiplex PCR; TCRdb's copy keeps in-frame clones and lacks some. The sample consists of around 80,000 clones, approximately 86% of them appearing once. With V trimmed by 6 bases and J by 6 bases, 6 bases remained unmatched. The CDR3 covers 14 residues. The germline CDR1 and CDR2 sequences are MNHNY and SVGAGI (reference sequence). Blood specimens came from baseline, cycle 4 day 1, and cycle 7 day 1. This specimen comes from a study of OX40 agonist ivuxolimab in advanced cancers. Study details: A male proportion of more than 75% was recorded, with mean age around 55 years and range about 23 to 90. Two patients with cutaneous melanoma and one with hepatocellular carcinoma, three in total, showed partial responses.

The gene calls are TRBV6-6 and TRBJ2-1, with TRBD2 matching over 9 bases. The material sequenced was CD4+ or CD8+ T cells sorted from blood, taken in a trial of the OX40 agonist ivuxolimab. This clonotype was obtained from an adult with an advanced solid tumor such as melanoma, head and neck, liver or kidney cancer. The CDR3 DNA reads as TGTGCCAGCAGCCGGCGGGAGGGTGGCAATGAGCAGTTCTTC. Encoded protein: CASSRREGGNEQFF.